These 8 T cell receptor beta chains were all obtained from the same sample, sequenced in a study of beta chain features in type 1 diabetes (dated by TCRdb to 2017 to 2018). Broad study findings and their caveats: Type 1 diabetes patients showed a moderate but significant shortening of TCRB CDR3 length in all four CD4+ subsets.

These receptors' antigens are unknown. Preparation of the library involved the immunoSEQ multiplex PCR assay. All of the isolated RNA was reverse transcribed with the High Capacity cDNA Reverse Transcription Kit, so expressed TCRB transcripts were sequenced. In its TCRdb copy, this immuneACCESS table keeps in-frame sequences only and misses some clones. Where compared with another copy, unresolved V genes explain less than half of these, and the others have no known cause. The sample table lists hundreds of thousands of clones, more than 13% of them with a count of one. The ten largest clonotypes hold roughly 0.04% of the sample. Source material: naive CD4+ T cells from blood. This specimen's cell subset or site label, per the study, means: true naive CD4+ T cells. Source of these receptors: a young man with type 1 diabetes.

This clone was seen more than once but under ten times. This chain uses TRBV2 with TRBJ2-4; weak D call: TRBD2 (6 bases). The CDR3 has 14 residues. CDR1 SNHLY and CDR2 FYNNEI come from the germline V gene. The ends were cut back, 5 bases at V and 8 bases at J, with 16 bases in the middle. The CDR3 region has the DNA TGTGCCAGCAGTCCAACGGGACTCCCGGACATTCAGTACTTC. Amino acid sequence: CASSPTGLPDIQYF.

The rearrangement joins TRBV27 to TRBJ2-6; the D is unclear. This CDR3 has 15 residues. Trimming cost V 3 bases and J 0 bases, with 6 bases left between them. The germline CDR1 and CDR2 sequences are MNHEY and SMNVEV (reference sequence). The CDR3 reads CASSFWSSGANVLTF. DNA for the CDR3: TGTGCCAGCAGTTTCTGGAGCTCTGGGGCCAACGTCCTGACTTTC. The full variable domain, its missing parts supplied by reference TRBV27 and TRBJ2-6, is EAQVTQNPRYLITVTGKKLTVTCSQNMNHEYMSWYRQDPGLGLRQIYYSMNVEVTDKGDVPEGYKVSRKEKRNFPLILESPSPNQTSLYFCASSFWSSGANVLTFGAGSRLTVL.

This clone showed up just a few times. Different DNA sequences within this sample yield the same CDR3. DNA of the CDR3: TGTGCCTGGAGTCCTAACTATGGCTACACCTTC. Translated, it gives CAWSPNYGYTF. The chain is built from TRBV30 and TRBJ1-2; D unresolved. Germline V gene lookup returns CDR1 GTSNPN and CDR2 SVGIG (reference sequence). V was pared by 2 bases and J by 0 bases, with 1 base between. The CDR3 length is 11 residues.

This clone has more than one count but fewer than ten. This sequence joins TRBV29-1 and TRBJ1-2, with TRBD1 matching 8 bases. This CDR3 comprises 12 residues. Germline-derived CDR1 and CDR2 are SQVTM and ANQGSEA. Trimming took 7 bases from V and 2 from J; bases not matched to a gene: 3. CDR3: CSAGDRNYGYTF. In DNA, the CDR3 is TGCAGCGCTGGGGACAGGAACTATGGCTACACCTTC.

The table lists this clone with a few counts. The chain joins TRBV7-9 to TRBJ2-5, with D perhaps TRBD1 or TRBD2 (7 bases each). Trimming shortened V by 5 bases and J by 1 base, and 17 bases separated the two germline ends. CDR3 size: 16 residues. Germline assignment: CDR1 SEHNR and CDR2 FQNEAQ (reference sequence). CDR3 DNA: TGTGCCAGCAGCCCAGGGACAGCGGGGATCCAAGAGACCCAGTACTTC. Translating it yields CASSPGTAGIQETQYF.

V usage is TRBV25-1 and J usage is TRBJ2-3; D not resolved. This CDR3 is 13 amino acids long. Germline V lookup: CDR1 MGHDK, CDR2 SYGVNS. Trimming shortened V by 5 bases and J by 2 bases, and 8 bases separated the two germline ends. The CDR3: CASSPPVTDTQYF. For the CDR3, the DNA is TGTGCCAGCAGTCCACCAGTCACAGATACGCAGTATTTT.

The rearrangement uses TRBV7-2 and TRBJ2-1; D remains ambiguous. V was cut by 4 bases and J by 1 base, with 8 bases left in between. The CDR3 covers 14 residues. Germline-derived CDR1 and CDR2 are SGHTA and FQGNSA. CDR3 nucleotide sequence: TGTGCCAGCAGCTCGTCTTGGTCCTACAATGAGCAGTTCTTC. This gives the protein CASSSSWSYNEQFF.

Note on this clone: The same CDR3 arises from other DNA sequences in this sample as well. The rearrangement links TRBV7-9 to TRBJ2-1, with TRBD2 matching 7 bases. Germline CDR1 SEHNR, CDR2 FQNEAQ (reference sequence). V gave up 5 bases and J gave up 0 bases; unmatched junction bases: 4. CDR3 size: 15 residues. CDR3 region: CASSPRGSSYNEQFF. CDR3 DNA sequence: TGTGCCAGCAGCCCGCGGGGGAGCTCCTACAATGAGCAGTTCTTC.